This TCR beta chain was recovered during a study of blood T cells in healthy people across ages. Researchers collected about 9.6 milliliters of peripheral blood from every single donor. To note about this clonotype: What it binds is unknown.

The CDR3 loop spans 15 amino acids. V was clipped by 1 base and J by 7 bases, with 14 bases between them. The germline CDR1 and CDR2 sequences are MNHNS and SASEGT. A second PCR of roughly 6 to 12 cycles used a sample-barcoded 5' primer and a J-beta primer mix. Every cDNA was tagged by a template-switch adaptor with 12 random nucleotides. TCRdb re-called the 5' RACE reads through MiXCR, storing one row per CDR3 protein. Of under 2,000,000 distinct CDR3 sequences listed, around half are singletons. Notes on the study in general: Diversity estimates from one million T cells were considered underestimates. Diversity of TCR beta per million T cells declined in a roughly linear way with age.

This clonotype originated in a woman in her 40s in good health. The V and J genes are TRBV6-1 and TRBJ2-1, with D perhaps TRBD2 (6 bases). Sequences were obtained from blood. CDR3 in DNA: TGTGCCAGCAGTGAAGTGGGGGGACTCGGGAATGAGCAGTTCTTC. Translated, it gives CASSEVGGLGNEQFF.